In this sample, the clone carrying this T cell receptor beta chain turned up many times. TCRdb re-called the 5' RACE reads through MiXCR, storing one row per CDR3 protein. This table holds around 230,000 distinct CDR3 sequences, 9.4% found once. Germline assignment: CDR1 SGHAT and CDR2 FQNNGV. Trimming cost V 2 bases and J 0 bases, with 8 bases left between them. This CDR3 region has 16 residues. The sample originates from a study of identical twins. V and J are TRBV11-2 and TRBJ2-6, with D unresolved. Sequencing was done on a sample of memory (CD45RO+) T cells sorted from blood. The clonotype comes from a woman under 30 in good health. CDR3 loop: CASSLKPSSGANVLTF. In DNA, the CDR3 is TGTGCCAGCAGCTTAAAGCCGAGCTCTGGGGCCAACGTCCTGACTTTC.